This T cell receptor (beta chain) stems from a study of OX40 agonist ivuxolimab in advanced cancers. Libraries were prepared by immunoSEQ multiplex PCR; TCRdb keeps only in-frame clonotypes and omits some of them. Of some 81,000 clones detected, 65% to 90% appear once; the ten largest clones hold less than 0.8%. Germline CDR1 and CDR2: ENHRY and SYGVKD. V gave up 0 bases and J gave up 9 bases; unmatched junction bases: 8. The CDR3 is made up of 18 amino acids. A history of autoimmune disease or systemic immunosuppression excluded patients. The sequence derives from an adult with an advanced solid tumor such as melanoma, head and neck, liver or kidney cancer. Source: CD4+ or CD8+ T cells sorted from blood, taken in a trial of the OX40 agonist ivuxolimab. The chain uses TRBV10-3 and TRBJ2-1; TRBD2 matches at 16 bases. The CDR3 DNA follows: TGTGCCATCAGTGAGTCAGGGACTAGCGGGGGGGCCTATGGTGAGCAGTTCTTC. The encoded protein is CAISESGTSGGAYGEQFF.